This T cell receptor beta chain originates from a study of cytomegalovirus exposure and HLA in healthy donors. Healthy donors of bone marrow made up the group. The primer mix had 60 Vbeta and 13 Jbeta primers. In the authors' workflow: Around 76 million unique TCR beta chains, 9 million to 12 million shared, were counted in a later analysis. This table comes from immunoSEQ multiplex PCR, and its TCRdb copy is limited to in-frame clones, with some not included. That table furnishes V, J and clone size, whereas the DNA furnished D and trimming. The sample lists 150,000 or so clones, over 60% occurring once. Germline V lookup: CDR1 SGHKS, CDR2 YYEKEE (reference sequence). This CDR3 contains 15 residues. Trimming shortened V by 1 base and J by 0 bases, and 10 bases separated the two germline ends.

Specimen: PBMCs. This TCR was recovered from a woman aged 40 to 49 in good health and CMV-seronegative. This rearrangement joins TRBV5-5 to TRBJ1-1; TRBD1 is a possible D gene (6 bases). The CDR3 sequence: CASSLTGLMNTEAFF. CDR3 nucleotides: TGTGCCAGCAGCTTGACAGGGCTTATGAACACTGAAGCTTTCTTT. The entire variable domain, with the rest obtained from reference TRBV5-5 and TRBJ1-1, is as follows: DAGVTQSPTHLIKTRGQQVTLRCSPISGHKSVSWYQQVLGQGPQFIFQYYEKEERGRGNFPDRFSARQFPNYSSELNVNALLLGDSALYLCASSLTGLMNTEAFFGQGTRLTVV.